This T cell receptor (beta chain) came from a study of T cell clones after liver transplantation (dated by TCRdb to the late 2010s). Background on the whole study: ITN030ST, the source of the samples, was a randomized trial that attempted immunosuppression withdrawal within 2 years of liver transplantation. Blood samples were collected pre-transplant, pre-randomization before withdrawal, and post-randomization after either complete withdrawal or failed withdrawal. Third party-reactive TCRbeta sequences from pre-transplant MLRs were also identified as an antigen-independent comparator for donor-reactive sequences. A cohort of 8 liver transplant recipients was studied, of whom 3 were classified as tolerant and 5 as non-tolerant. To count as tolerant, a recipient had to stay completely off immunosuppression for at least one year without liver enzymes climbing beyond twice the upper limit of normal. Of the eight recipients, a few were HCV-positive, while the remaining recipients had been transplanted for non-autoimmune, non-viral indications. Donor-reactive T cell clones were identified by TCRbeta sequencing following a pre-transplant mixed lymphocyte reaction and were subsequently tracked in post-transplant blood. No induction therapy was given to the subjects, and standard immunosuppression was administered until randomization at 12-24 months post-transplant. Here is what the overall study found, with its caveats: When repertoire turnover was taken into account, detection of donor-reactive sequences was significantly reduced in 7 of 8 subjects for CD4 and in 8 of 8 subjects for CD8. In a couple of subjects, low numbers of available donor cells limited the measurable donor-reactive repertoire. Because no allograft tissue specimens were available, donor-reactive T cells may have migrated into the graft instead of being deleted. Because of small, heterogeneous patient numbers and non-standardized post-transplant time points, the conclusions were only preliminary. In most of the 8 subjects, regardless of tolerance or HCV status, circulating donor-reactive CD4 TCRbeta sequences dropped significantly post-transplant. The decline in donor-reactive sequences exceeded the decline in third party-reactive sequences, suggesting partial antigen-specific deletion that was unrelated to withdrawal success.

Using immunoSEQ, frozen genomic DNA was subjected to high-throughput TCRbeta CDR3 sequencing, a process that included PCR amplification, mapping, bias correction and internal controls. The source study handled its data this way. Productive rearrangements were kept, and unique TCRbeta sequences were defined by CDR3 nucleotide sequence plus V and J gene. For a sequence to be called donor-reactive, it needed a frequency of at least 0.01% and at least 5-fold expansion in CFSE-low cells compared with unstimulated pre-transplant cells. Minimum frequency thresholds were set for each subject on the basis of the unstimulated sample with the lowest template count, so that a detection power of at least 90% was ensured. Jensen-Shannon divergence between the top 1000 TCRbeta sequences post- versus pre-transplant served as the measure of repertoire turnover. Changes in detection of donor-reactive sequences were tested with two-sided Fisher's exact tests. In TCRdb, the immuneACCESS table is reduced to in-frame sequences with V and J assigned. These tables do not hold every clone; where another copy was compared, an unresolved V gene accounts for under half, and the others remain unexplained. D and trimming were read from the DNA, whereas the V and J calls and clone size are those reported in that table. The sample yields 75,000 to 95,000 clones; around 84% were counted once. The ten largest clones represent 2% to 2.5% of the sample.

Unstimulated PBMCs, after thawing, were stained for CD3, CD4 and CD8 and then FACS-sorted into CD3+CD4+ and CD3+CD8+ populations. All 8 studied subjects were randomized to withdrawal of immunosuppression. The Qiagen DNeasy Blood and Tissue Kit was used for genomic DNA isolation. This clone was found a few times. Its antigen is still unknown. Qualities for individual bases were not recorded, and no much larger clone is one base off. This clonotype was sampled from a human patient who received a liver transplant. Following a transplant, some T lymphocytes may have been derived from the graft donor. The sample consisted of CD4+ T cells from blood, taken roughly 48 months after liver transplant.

The CDR3 sequence is CASSHSGLARTDTQYF. The nucleotide sequence reads TGTGCCAGCAGCCACTCCGGACTAGCCCGCACAGATACGCAGTATTTT. The rearranged segments are TRBV5-6 and TRBJ2-3; 8 central bases correspond to TRBD2. There are 16 amino acids in the CDR3, from cysteine to phenylalanine inclusive. Of all the DNA, just the CDR3 is kept, 48 bases in frame from base 1. Trimming removed 4 bases from V and 1 base from J; the gene matches leave 8 bases unexplained. Sequences SGHDT (CDR1) and YYEEEE (CDR2) are obtained from the germline V gene. When the CDR3 is completed using the reference TRBV5-6 and TRBJ2-3 genes on either side, the full variable domain is DAGVTQSPTHLIKTRGQQVTLRCSPKSGHDTVSWYQQALGQGPQFIFQYYEEEERQRGNFPDRFSGHQFPNYSSELNVNALLLGDSALYLCASSHSGLARTDTQYFGPGTRLTVL.